This is a list of T cell receptor beta chains from one sample in a study of CD8 T cells in Susac syndrome. One entry per CDR3 protein, called by TCRdb with MiXCR from the immunoSEQ multiplex PCR reads. This table has about 300,000 distinct CDR3 sequences, 89% appearing once. Sequencing was performed on CD8+ T cells from PBMCs. All receptors come from a human donor with multiple sclerosis. The CDR3 runs from the conserved cysteine through the conserved F or W. The D gene is left open where the match is weak. Expanded clones are given a class, and other clones once, few, many or no size at all.

V gene	J gene	clone size	D gene	CDR3 DNA	CDR3 protein
TRBV9	TRBJ2-3	.	.	TGTGCCAGCAGCGTAGGAGGAGGGGCGGCAGATACGCAGTATTTT	CASSVGGGAADTQYF
TRBV29-1	TRBJ2-1	.	.	TGCAGCGTTGTCGACCCTAGGGCGGAGCAGTTCTTC	CSVVDPRAEQFF
TRBV4-3	TRBJ1-2	.	.	TGCGCCAGCAGCCAAGATCAACAGGGTCACTACACCTTC	CASSQDQQGHYTF
TRBV6-2/TRBV6-3	TRBJ2-7	.	.	TGTGCCAGCAGCCCCCAACAGGGTGCGAACTACGAGCAGTACTTC	CASSPQQGANYEQYF
TRBV27	TRBJ2-7	.	TRBD1	TGTGCCAGCAGTTTAGGACAGGGGAACATCTACGAGCAGTACTTC	CASSLGQGNIYEQYF
TRBV18	TRBJ1-5	.	.	TGTGCCAGCTCAGACCGGGACGCCAGCGAGTGGGGTCAGCCCCAGCATTTT	CASSDRDASEWGQPQHF
TRBV2	TRBJ1-1	.	.	TGTGCCAGCAGTGAATTCCAGGGCCTGAACACTGAAGCTTTCTTT	CASSEFQGLNTEAFF
TRBV20-1	TRBJ2-2	.	.	TGCAGTGCTAGAGACCTACTAGTGACCGGGGAGCTGTTTTTT	CSARDLLVTGELFF
TRBV9	TRBJ2-3	.	.	TGTGCCAGCAGCCCCCGGTTGGTTGGGGTAGATACGCAGTATTTT	CASSPRLVGVDTQYF
TRBV10-3	TRBJ2-2	.	.	TGTGCCATCAGTGTACCCCCGAGCGACCGCTACACCGGGGAGCTGTTTTTT	CAISVPPSDRYTGELFF
TRBV13	TRBJ2-3	once	.	TGTGCCAGCAGCCACTCGGGAGCCCGAGATACGCAGTATTTT	CASSHSGARDTQYF
TRBV7-2	TRBJ1-5	.	.	TGTGCCAGCAGTAGCTACAGGGTACAACAGCCCCAGCATTTT	CASSSYRVQQPQHF
TRBV4-3	TRBJ1-5	.	.	TGCGCCAGCAGCCAAAATTCAGCGAATCAGCCCCAGCATTTT	CASSQNSANQPQHF
TRBV2	TRBJ2-3	.	.	TGTGCCAGTGGGGGGCTAGCGGCCAGCACAGATACGCAGTATTTT	CASGGLAASTDTQYF
TRBV28	TRBJ2-6	.	.	TGTGCCAGCAGGATTGTTTCTGGGGCCAACGTCCTGACTTTC	CASRIVSGANVLTF
TRBV23-1	TRBJ2-7	few	.	TGCGCCAGCAGTCAATCGACCCCTCTTCGGGACGAGCAGTACTTC	CASSQSTPLRDEQYF
TRBV7-3	TRBJ2-3	.	.	TGTGCCAGCAGCTTAATTTCCCGGGGGGCTGACACAGATACGCAGTATTTT	CASSLISRGADTDTQYF